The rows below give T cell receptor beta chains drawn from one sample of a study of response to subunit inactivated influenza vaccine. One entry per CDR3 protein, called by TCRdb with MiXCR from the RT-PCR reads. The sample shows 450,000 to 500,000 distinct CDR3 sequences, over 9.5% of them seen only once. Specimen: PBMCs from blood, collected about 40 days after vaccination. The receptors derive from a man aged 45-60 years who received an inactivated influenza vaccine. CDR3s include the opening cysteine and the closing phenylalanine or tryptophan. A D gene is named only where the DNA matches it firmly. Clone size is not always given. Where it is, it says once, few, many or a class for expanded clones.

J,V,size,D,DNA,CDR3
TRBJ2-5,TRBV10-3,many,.,TGTGCCACCAGTCAGGGGTACCAAGAGACCCAGTACTTC,CATSQGYQETQYF
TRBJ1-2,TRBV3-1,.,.,TGTGCCAGCAGCTCTACCACAGGGCGTTCGGGCTACACCTTC,CASSSTTGRSGYTF
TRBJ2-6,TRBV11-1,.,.,TGTGCCAGCAGACCCCGTGGGGGCGCTGGGGCCAACGTCCTGACTTTC,CASRPRGGAGANVLTF
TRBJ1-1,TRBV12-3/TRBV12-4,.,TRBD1,TGTGCCAGCAGTCTAGGGACAGGGGGGAGAACTGAAGCTTTCTTT,CASSLGTGGRTEAFF
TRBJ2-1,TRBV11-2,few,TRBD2,TGTGCCAGCAGCTTAGCCATGGCTAGCGGGGGCCCGAGGCAGTTCTTC,CASSLAMASGGPRQFF
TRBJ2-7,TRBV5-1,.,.,TGCGCCAGCAGCAACGCCAACTCCTACGAGCAGTACTTC,CASSNANSYEQYF
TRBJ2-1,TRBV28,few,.,TGTGCCAGCAGGTCCGGGATCCTCTTCGATGAGCAGTTCTTC,CASRSGILFDEQFF
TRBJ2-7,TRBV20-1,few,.,TGCAGTGCTAGTCTGGGTTCCTACGAGCAGTACTTC,CSASLGSYEQYF
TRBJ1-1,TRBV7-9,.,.,TGTGCCAGCAGCTTAGAGAGACAGGCTGAAGCTTTCTTT,CASSLERQAEAFF
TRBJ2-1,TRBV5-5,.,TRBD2,TGTGCCAGCAGCCGAACTAGCGGGGGGGCGTGGAATGAGCAGTTCTTC,CASSRTSGGAWNEQFF
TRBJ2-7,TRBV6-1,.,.,TGTGCCAGCAGGGGACCATCGATAACCTACGAGCAGTACTTC,CASRGPSITYEQYF
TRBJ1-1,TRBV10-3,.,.,TGTGCCATCACGGATCTAAACACTGAAGCTTTCTTT,CAITDLNTEAFF
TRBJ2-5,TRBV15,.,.,TGTGCCACCAGCACACACCTGTACCAAGAGACCCAGTACTTC,CATSTHLYQETQYF
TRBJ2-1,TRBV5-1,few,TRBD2,TGCGCCAGCAGCTTGTGGGGCTTAGCGGGAGCGAGCTCCTACAATGAGCAGTTCTTC,CASSLWGLAGASSYNEQFF
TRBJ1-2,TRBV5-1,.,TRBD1,TGCGCCAGCAGCCCGGGACAGGGTTGGGGCTATGGCTACACCTTC,CASSPGQGWGYGYTF
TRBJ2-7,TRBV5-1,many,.,TGCGCCAGCAGCTTGGGGGACGGCTACTACGAGCAGTACTTC,CASSLGDGYYEQYF
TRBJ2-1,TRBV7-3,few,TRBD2,TGTGCCAGCAGCTTATTGACTAGCGGGAGGTTTACTGAGCAGTTCTTC,CASSLLTSGRFTEQFF
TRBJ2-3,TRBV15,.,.,TGTGCCACCAGCAGAGGACAGATGGGCGCAGATACGCAGTATTTT,CATSRGQMGADTQYF
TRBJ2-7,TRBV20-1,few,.,TGCAGTGCTAGACCTCCCCAGGGGGGGTACGAGCAGTACTTC,CSARPPQGGYEQYF
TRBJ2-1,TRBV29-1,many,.,TGCAGCGTTGAAGAGGACAGCTCCTACAATGAGCAGTTCTTC,CSVEEDSSYNEQFF
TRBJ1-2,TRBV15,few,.,TGTGCCACCAGCAGAGGTTCGTCTAGTAGGGGAACGGAAGGCTACACCTTC,CATSRGSSSRGTEGYTF
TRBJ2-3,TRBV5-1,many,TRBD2,TGCGCCAGCAGCTTGGGAGGACTAGCGGGAGTCGCAGATACGCAGTATTTT,CASSLGGLAGVADTQYF
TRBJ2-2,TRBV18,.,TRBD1,TGTGCCAGCTCACCACTCCGGGACAGGGGAGGCCCCGGGGAGCTGTTTTTT,CASSPLRDRGGPGELFF
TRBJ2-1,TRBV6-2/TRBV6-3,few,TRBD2,TGTGCCAGCCGGACTAGCGGAAATGAGCAGTTCTTC,CASRTSGNEQFF